The present TCR beta chain was sequenced within a study of T cell repertoires in cytomegalovirus infection. From the reads, TCRdb called clonotypes with MiXCR, one entry per CDR3 protein. Among about 140,000 distinct CDR3 sequences, roughly 6.5% were seen once, and the ten largest hold under 20%. The sequence derives from a human donor in good health (CMV status not recorded). Some clones in this sample may be carry-over from other donors' samples. Source material: PBMCs.

CDR3 sequence (DNA): TGTGCCTCCAGGGGTGGCCCTGATTATAGCAATCAGCCCCAGCATTTT. This translates into CASRGGPDYSNQPQHF. This chain links TRBV12-3 or TRBV12-4 with TRBJ1-5, with a possible D match to TRBD1 (6 bases). The CDR3 consists of 16 residues. The V end lost 11 bases, the J end lost 0 bases, and 20 bases lay between the germline ends.